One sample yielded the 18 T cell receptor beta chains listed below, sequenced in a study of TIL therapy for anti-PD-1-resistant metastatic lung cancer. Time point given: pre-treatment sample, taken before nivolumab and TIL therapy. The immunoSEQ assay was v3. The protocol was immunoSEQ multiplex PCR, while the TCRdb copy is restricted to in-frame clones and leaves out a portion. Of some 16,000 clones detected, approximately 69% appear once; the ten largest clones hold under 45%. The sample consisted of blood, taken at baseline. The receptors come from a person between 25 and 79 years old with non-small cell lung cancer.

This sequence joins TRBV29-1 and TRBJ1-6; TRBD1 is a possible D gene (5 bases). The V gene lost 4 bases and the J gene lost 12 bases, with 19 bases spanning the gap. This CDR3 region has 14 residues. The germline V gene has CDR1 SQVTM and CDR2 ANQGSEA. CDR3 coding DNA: TGCAGCGTTGGGACCGGGACCCCTAATGAACCCCTCCACTTT. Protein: CSVGTGTPNEPLHF.

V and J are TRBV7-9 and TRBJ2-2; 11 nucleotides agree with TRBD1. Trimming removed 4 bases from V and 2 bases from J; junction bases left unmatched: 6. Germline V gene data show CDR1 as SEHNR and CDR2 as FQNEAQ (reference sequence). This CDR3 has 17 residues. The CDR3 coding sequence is TGTGCCAGCAGCTCCGGACAGGGGGCAATCAACACCGGGGAGCTGTTTTTT. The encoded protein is CASSSGQGAINTGELFF.

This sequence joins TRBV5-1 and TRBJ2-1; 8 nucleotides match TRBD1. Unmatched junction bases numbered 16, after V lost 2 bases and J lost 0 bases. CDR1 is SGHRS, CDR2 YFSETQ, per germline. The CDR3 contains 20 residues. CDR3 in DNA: TGCGCCAGCAGCTTCGGGACGGGACAGGAAATTATTAGCTCCTACAATGAGCAGTTCTTC. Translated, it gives CASSFGTGQEIISSYNEQFF.

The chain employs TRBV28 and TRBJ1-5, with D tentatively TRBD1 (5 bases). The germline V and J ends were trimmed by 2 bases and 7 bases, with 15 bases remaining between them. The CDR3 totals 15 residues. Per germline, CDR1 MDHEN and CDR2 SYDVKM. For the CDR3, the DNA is TGTGCCAGCAGTTTAACGGGGGAAAGGAGGCAGCCCCAGCATTTT. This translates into CASSLTGERRQPQHF. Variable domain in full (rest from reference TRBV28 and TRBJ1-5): DVKVTQSSRYLVKRTGEKVFLECVQDMDHENMFWYRQDPGLGLRLIYFSYDVKMKEKGDIPEGYSVSREKKERFSLILESASTNQTSMYLCASSLTGERRQPQHFGDGTRLSIL.

The CDR3 DNA reads TGTGCCAGCAGCAGAGGACAGTTCTCCTACGAGCAGTACTTC. This codes for CASSRGQFSYEQYF. V gene TRBV5-6 combines with J gene TRBJ2-7; perhaps TRBD1 as D (6 bases). This CDR3 region has 14 residues. Trimming cost V 4 bases and J 0 bases, with 11 bases left between them. Germline V gene lookup returns CDR1 SGHDT and CDR2 YYEEEE.

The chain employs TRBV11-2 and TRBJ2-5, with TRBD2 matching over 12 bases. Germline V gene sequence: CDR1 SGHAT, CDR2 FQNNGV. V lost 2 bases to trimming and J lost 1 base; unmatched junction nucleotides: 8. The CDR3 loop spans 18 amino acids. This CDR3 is CASSLRTSGAKVQETQYF. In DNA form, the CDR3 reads TGTGCCAGCAGCTTACGGACTAGCGGGGCGAAAGTCCAAGAGACCCAGTACTTC.

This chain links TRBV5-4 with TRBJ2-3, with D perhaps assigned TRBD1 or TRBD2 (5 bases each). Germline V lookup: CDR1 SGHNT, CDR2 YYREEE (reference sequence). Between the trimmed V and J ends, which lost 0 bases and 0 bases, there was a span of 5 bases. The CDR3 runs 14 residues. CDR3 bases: TGTGCCAGCAGCTTGGGGGGGAGCACAGATACGCAGTATTTT. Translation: CASSLGGSTDTQYF.

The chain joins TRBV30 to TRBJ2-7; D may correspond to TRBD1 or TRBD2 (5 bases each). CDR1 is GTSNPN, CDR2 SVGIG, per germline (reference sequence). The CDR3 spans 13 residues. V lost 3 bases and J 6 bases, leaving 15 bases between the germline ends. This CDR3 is CAWSRGSTAEQYF. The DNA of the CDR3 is TGTGCCTGGAGCCGGGGTTCGACAGCCGAGCAGTACTTC.

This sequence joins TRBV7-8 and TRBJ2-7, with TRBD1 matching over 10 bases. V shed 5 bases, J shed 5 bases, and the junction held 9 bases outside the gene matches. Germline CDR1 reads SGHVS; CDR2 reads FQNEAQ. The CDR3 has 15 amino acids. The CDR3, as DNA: TGTGCCAGCAGCGATCCGGGACAGGGGTCCCACGAGCAGTACTTC. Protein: CASSDPGQGSHEQYF. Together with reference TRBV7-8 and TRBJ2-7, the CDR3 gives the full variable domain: GAGVSQSPRYKVAKRGQDVALRCDPISGHVSLFWYQQALGQGPEFLTYFQNEAQLDKSGLPSDRFFAERPEGSVSTLKIQRTQQEDSAVYLCASSDPGQGSHEQYFGPGTRLTVT.

The CDR3 coding sequence is TGTGCCAGCAGCCCCAGACAGGGCCCAGGGAGGGAGACCCAGTACTTC. This codes for CASSPRQGPGRETQYF. J is TRBJ2-5 and V is TRBV7-9, with a possible D match to TRBD1 (7 bases). Germline V lookup: CDR1 SEHNR, CDR2 FQNEAQ (reference sequence). The CDR3 spans 16 residues. V was clipped by 5 bases and J by 5 bases, with 21 bases between them.

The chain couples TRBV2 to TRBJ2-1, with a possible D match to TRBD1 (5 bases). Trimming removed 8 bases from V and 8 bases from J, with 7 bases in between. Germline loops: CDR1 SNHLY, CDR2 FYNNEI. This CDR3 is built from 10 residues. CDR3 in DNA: TGTGCCAGCGGCAGGGATGAGCAGTTCTTC. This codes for CASGRDEQFF.

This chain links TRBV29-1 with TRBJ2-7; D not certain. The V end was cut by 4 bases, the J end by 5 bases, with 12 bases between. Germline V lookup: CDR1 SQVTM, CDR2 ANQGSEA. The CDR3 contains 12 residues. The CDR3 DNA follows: TGCAGCGTTGGGGGTGCTTCCGACGAGCAGTACTTC. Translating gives CSVGGASDEQYF.

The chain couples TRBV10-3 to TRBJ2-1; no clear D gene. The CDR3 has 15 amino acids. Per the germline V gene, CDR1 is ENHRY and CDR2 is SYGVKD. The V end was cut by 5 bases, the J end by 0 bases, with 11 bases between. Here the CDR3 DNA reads TGTGCCATCAGTAAAATTGGAAGCTCCTACAATGAGCAGTTCTTC. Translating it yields CAISKIGSSYNEQFF.

The CDR3 is CASSARGRDEQYF. CDR3 coding DNA: TGTGCCAGCAGCGCCAGGGGGCGGGACGAGCAGTACTTC. The chain has TRBV25-1 and TRBJ2-5; 8 bases fit TRBD1. The J call is in doubt because the DNA end fits TRBJ2-7 better. The CDR3 extends over 13 amino acids. Germline V gene data show CDR1 as MGHDK and CDR2 as SYGVNS.

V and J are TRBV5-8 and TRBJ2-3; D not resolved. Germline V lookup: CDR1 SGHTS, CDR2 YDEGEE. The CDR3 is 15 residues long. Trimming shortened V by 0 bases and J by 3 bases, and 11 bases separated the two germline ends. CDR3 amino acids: CASSLAQGRTDTQYF. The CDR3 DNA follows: TGTGCCAGCAGCTTGGCGCAAGGCAGGACAGATACGCAGTATTTT.

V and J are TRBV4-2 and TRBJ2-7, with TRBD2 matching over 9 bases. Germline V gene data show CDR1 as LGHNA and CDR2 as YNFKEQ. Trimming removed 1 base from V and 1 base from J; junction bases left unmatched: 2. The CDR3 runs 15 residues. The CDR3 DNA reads TGTGCCAGCAGCCAAGTTACTAGCGGGTCCTACGAGCAGTACTTC. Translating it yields CASSQVTSGSYEQYF.

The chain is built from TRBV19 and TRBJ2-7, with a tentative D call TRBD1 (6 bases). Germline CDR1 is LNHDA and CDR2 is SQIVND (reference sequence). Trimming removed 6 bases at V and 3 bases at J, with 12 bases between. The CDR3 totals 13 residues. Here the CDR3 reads CASSTGQFYEQYF. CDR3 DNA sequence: TGTGCCAGTAGCACCGGACAGTTCTACGAGCAGTACTTC.

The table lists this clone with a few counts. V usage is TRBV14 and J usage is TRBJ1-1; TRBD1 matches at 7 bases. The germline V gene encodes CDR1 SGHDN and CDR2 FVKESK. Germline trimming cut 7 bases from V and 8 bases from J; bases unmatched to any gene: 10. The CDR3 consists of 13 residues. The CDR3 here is CASNPTTDREAFF. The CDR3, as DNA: TGTGCCAGCAACCCAACGACGGACAGGGAAGCTTTCTTT.